This T cell receptor beta chain was sequenced in a study of blood T cell repertoires in COVID-19. Only in-frame clones appear in the TCRdb table, and some are missing; sequencing was by immunoSEQ multiplex PCR. The table shows 300,000 to 350,000 clones, with approximately 88% occurring only once. Between the trimmed V and J ends, which lost 1 base and 4 bases, there was a span of 19 bases. Germline loops: CDR1 GTSNPN, CDR2 SVGIG (reference sequence). The CDR3 sequence is 16 residues long. Specimen: peripheral blood. This clonotype was obtained from a man in his thirties or forties with COVID-19, enrolled during active disease. The V gene is TRBV30, the J gene TRBJ1-1; tentative D call: TRBD1 (6 bases). CDR3 in amino acids: CAWSAHGRVGATEAFF. Here the CDR3 DNA reads TGTGCCTGGAGTGCGCACGGGAGGGTGGGGGCCACTGAAGCTTTCTTT.